The 13 T cell receptor beta chains below come from one sample, sequenced in a study of blood T cells in healthy people across ages. PCR was performed a second time for roughly 6 to 12 cycles using a sample-barcoded 5' primer and a J-beta primer mix. A single record per CDR3 protein comes from TCRdb applying MiXCR to the 5' RACE reads. The table lists 780,000 or so distinct CDR3 sequences, 25% of them singletons. The sample was also reused in another study, on T cells of mothers and their children.

The sample comprised blood. These receptors all come from a boy between 10 and 17 years old in good health.

This clonotype was counted only a few times. V and J are TRBV11-3 and TRBJ2-1, with 12 bases aligning to TRBD1. Germline CDR1 SGHNT, CDR2 YENEEA. The CDR3 runs to 18 residues. The junction had 11 bases not matched to a gene; V was cut back by 1 base and J by 7 bases. CDR3 sequence reads: CASSLGGRGDRGRNEQFF. In nucleotides, the CDR3 is TGTGCCAGCAGCTTAGGAGGGAGGGGGGACAGGGGGCGGAATGAGCAGTTCTTC.

The chain couples TRBV4-3 to TRBJ2-1, with a weak D call TRBD1 (5 bases). Germline V CDR1 and CDR2: LGHNA, YSLEER. The V end was cut by 0 bases, the J end by 2 bases, with 11 bases between. The CDR3 runs to 16 residues. The CDR3 region is CASSQDYQTAYNEQFF. The CDR3 coding sequence is TGCGCCAGCAGCCAAGATTATCAGACAGCCTACAATGAGCAGTTCTTC.

The gene calls are TRBV6-1 and TRBJ1-2, with TRBD1 identical over 7 bases. The germline CDR1 and CDR2 sequences are MNHNS and SASEGT. After removal of 5 bases from V and 4 bases from J, the junction contained 13 bases not matched to a gene. The CDR3 extends over 16 amino acids. The DNA for the CDR3 is TGTGCCAGCAGTCCGGACAGGAGTGTTAAATTCTATGGCTACACCTTC. Translating gives CASSPDRSVKFYGYTF.

This clonotype turned up a few times. V gene TRBV5-1 combines with J gene TRBJ1-1; TRBD1 matches at 10 bases. The germline V gene has CDR1 SGHRS and CDR2 YFSETQ. Trimming removed 3 bases from V and 3 bases from J; junction bases left unmatched: 17. The CDR3 is made up of 19 amino acids. Here the CDR3 reads CASSSDRGRFRSEDTEAFF. CDR3 DNA sequence: TGCGCCAGCAGCTCTGACAGGGGGCGCTTCCGTTCCGAGGACACTGAAGCTTTCTTT.

This clonotype was seen a few times. The rearrangement joins TRBV27 to TRBJ2-5, with D unclear. The end of the DNA aligns better with TRBJ2-1, so the J call may be wrong. From germline, CDR1 is MNHEY and CDR2 SMNVEV (reference sequence). The CDR3 has 13 residues. CDR3 coding DNA: TGTGCCAGCAGGGATTTTCGTAACAATGAGCAGTTCTTC. Its protein product is CASRDFRNNEQFF.

The chain recombines TRBV27 with TRBJ2-7; 11 positions match TRBD2. There are 14 residues in the CDR3. CDR1 and CDR2 (germline): MNHEY, SMNVEV (reference sequence). The V segment lost 4 bases and the J segment 7 bases; nucleotides outside the gene matches: 6. For the CDR3, the DNA is TGTGCCAGCAGTTCCTTAGCGGGAGGGAGGGAGCAGTACTTC. It encodes CASSSLAGGREQYF.

The V gene is TRBV7-2, the J gene TRBJ2-5; 10 bases agree with TRBD2. Trimming took 2 bases from V and 4 from J; bases not matched to a gene: 7. Germline-derived CDR1 and CDR2 are SGHTA and FQGNSA. The CDR3 has 16 residues. CDR3 sequence reads: CASSLSSSGGGETQYF. CDR3 in DNA: TGTGCCAGCAGCTTATCATCTAGCGGGGGTGGAGAGACCCAGTACTTC.

This clonotype was detected a few times. The chain couples TRBV12-3 or TRBV12-4 to TRBJ1-4, with 8 bases identical to TRBD1. V trimming: 5 bases; J trimming: 0 bases; junction bases outside the gene matches: 5. This CDR3 is built from 16 residues. This chain's CDR3 is CASSRRGPTTNEKLFF. The CDR3 DNA reads TGTGCCAGCAGTCGCAGGGGGCCTACAACTAATGAAAAACTGTTTTTT.

This clonotype was observed a few times. The genes are TRBV29-1 and TRBJ2-5; 7 bases are shared with TRBD2. The DNA matches TRBJ2-7 better at its end, which makes the J call doubtful. Germline CDR1 is SQVTM and CDR2 is ANQGSEA. The CDR3 totals 14 residues. Here the CDR3 reads CSVAPRPSGGEQYF. CDR3 sequence (DNA): TGCAGCGTTGCCCCCCGTCCTAGCGGCGGCGAGCAGTACTTC.

V usage is TRBV7-2 and J usage is TRBJ2-5; D may be TRBD2 (5 bases). The CDR3 runs 14 residues. Germline CDR1 and CDR2: SGHTA and FQGNSA. V was shortened by 2 bases and J by 4 bases, with 11 bases between the two germline ends. The CDR3 DNA sequence: TGTGCCAGCAGCTTACCCCGGACTGGAGAGACCCAGTACTTC. Translation: CASSLPRTGETQYF. The variable domain in full, completed from reference TRBV7-2 and TRBJ2-5, reads GAGVSQSPSNKVTEKGKDVELRCDPISGHTALYWYRQSLGQGLEFLIYFQGNSAPDKSGLPSDRFSAERTGGSVSTLTIQRTQQEDSAVYLCASSLPRTGETQYFGPGTRLLVL.

This rearrangement joins TRBV7-9 to TRBJ1-5; no definite D call. The CDR3 totals 12 residues. Germline values: CDR1 SEHNR, CDR2 FQNEAQ (reference sequence). Between the trimmed V and J ends, which lost 3 bases and 5 bases, there was a span of 5 bases. The CDR3 DNA is TGTGCCAGCAGCTTTGAGGATCAGCCCCAGCATTTT. This translates into CASSFEDQPQHF.

The genes are TRBV7-2 and TRBJ2-7; D may be TRBD1 (5 bases). This CDR3 comprises 13 residues. Deletions cut 5 bases from V and 4 bases from J, with 12 bases between. CDR1 and CDR2 (germline): SGHTA, FQGNSA. CDR3 in DNA: TGTGCCAGCAGCGACAGCGTGGGTTACGAGCAGTACTTC. This translates into CASSDSVGYEQYF.

At least ten counts were recorded for this clonotype. The rearrangement uses TRBV7-3 and TRBJ2-2; D is unresolved. Germline V gene sequence: CDR1 SGHTA, CDR2 FQGTGA. The V and J ends lost 1 base and 4 bases respectively, with 4 bases between them. The CDR3 spans 13 residues. The CDR3 is CASSLISTGELFF. In DNA, the CDR3 is TGTGCCAGCAGCTTAATAAGCACCGGGGAGCTGTTTTTT.